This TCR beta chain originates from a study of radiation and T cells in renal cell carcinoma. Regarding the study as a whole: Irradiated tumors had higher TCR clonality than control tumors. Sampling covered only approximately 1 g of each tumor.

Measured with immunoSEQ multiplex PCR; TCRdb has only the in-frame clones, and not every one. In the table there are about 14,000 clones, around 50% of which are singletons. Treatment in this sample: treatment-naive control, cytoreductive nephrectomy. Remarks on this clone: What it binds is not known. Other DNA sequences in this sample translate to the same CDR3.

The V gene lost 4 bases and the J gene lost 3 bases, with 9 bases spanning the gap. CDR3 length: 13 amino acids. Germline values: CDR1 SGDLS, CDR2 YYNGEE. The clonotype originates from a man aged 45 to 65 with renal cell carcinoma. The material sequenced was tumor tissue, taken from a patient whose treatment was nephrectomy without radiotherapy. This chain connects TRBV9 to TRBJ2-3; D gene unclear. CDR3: CASSPARTDTQYF. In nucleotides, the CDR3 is TGTGCCAGCAGCCCAGCGAGGACAGATACGCAGTATTTT.